This TCR beta chain originates from a study of response to subunit inactivated influenza vaccine. In TCRdb, the RT-PCR reads were re-called with MiXCR into one record per CDR3 protein. The sample yields more than 700,000 distinct CDR3 sequences, less than 25% seen once. Germline V lookup: CDR1 MNHEY, CDR2 SMNVEV (reference sequence). The CDR3 is 15 amino acids. V lost 6 bases and J lost 3; bases outside the gene matches: 5. The specimen was PBMCs from blood, collected around 5 days after vaccination. The V call is TRBV27, the J call TRBJ2-1; 10 bases are shared with TRBD2. This clonotype originated in a man over 45 who received an inactivated influenza vaccine. CDR3 sequence reads: CASRVLAGVYNEQFF. CDR3 sequence (DNA): TGTGCCAGCAGAGTTCTAGCGGGAGTCTACAATGAGCAGTTCTTC.